Below, one T cell receptor beta chain is given with its context. Controls were healthy donors (matched for age and sex). When the RNA was reverse transcribed, random hexamers were used with an input of roughly 0.45 to 1 ug. An immunoSEQ multiplex PCR amplified TCR beta CDR3 over 54 Vbeta and 13 Jbeta. Via MiXCR, TCRdb re-called the immunoSEQ multiplex PCR reads, giving one row per CDR3 protein. The sample has under 150,000 distinct CDR3 sequences; 90% to 95% are singletons. The sample comes from a study of CD8 T cells in Susac syndrome. The CDR3 contains 13 residues. From germline, CDR1 is GTSNPN and CDR2 SVGIG (reference sequence). Trimming removed 1 base at V and 6 bases at J, with 12 bases between.

The TCR sequence derives from a human donor in good health. The rearrangement uses TRBV30 and TRBJ1-1; no clear D. The sequenced sample was CD8+ T cells from PBMCs. Here the CDR3 reads CAWSDLKESEAFF. The CDR3 region has the DNA TGTGCCTGGAGTGACCTAAAAGAATCTGAAGCTTTCTTT.